The present T cell receptor (beta chain) was sequenced within a study of cytomegalovirus exposure and HLA in healthy donors. Study summary: Out of several hundred genotyped donors, roughly 80% belonged to the Caucasian-associated ancestry cluster.

PCR amplification relied on 60 Vbeta primers (plus 13 Jbeta primers). Clones were read by immunoSEQ multiplex PCR, and TCRdb kept only the in-frame ones, dropping some. Counted here are 200,000 to 250,000 clones, about 80% occurring once; the ten biggest clones make up about 0.58%. The V and J ends lost 5 bases and 0 bases respectively, with 11 bases between them. Germline V lookup: CDR1 SEHNR, CDR2 FQNEAQ (reference sequence). The CDR3 sequence is 14 residues long. Samples came from healthy bone marrow donors. Broader study findings: TCR beta V- and J-gene trimming, according to a later analysis, was linked to a missense DCLRE1C variant.

Worth noting for this clone: Its antigen remains unknown.

V gene TRBV7-9 combines with J gene TRBJ2-7, with TRBD2 as a possible D gene (5 bases). The source is a woman between 35 and 50 years old in good health and CMV-seronegative. Sequenced material: PBMCs. The CDR3 nucleotides are TGTGCCAGCAGCCCGAGCGGCCACTCCTACGAGCAGTACTTC. Its protein product is CASSPSGHSYEQYF.